This TCR beta chain was sequenced in a study of OX40 agonist ivuxolimab in advanced cancers. Findings and caveats of the study: Expanded clones were, on average, more numerous in CD8+ T cells than in CD4+. At 0.1 to 3.0 mg/kg and by week 6, clonal expansion occurred in CD4+ and CD8+ blood T cells.

Germline lookup yields CDR1 SEHNR and CDR2 FQNEAQ (reference sequence). V was cut by 4 bases and J by 4 bases, with 11 bases left in between. The CDR3 contains 13 residues. Autoimmune disease history or systemic immunosuppression excluded patients. The repertoire was sequenced with immunoSEQ multiplex PCR; TCRdb's copy has only in-frame clones and lacks some. The sample shows over 50,000 clones, 75% to 90% of them seen only once. As for this clone: The target antigen is unknown.

V and J are TRBV7-9 and TRBJ2-7; D is tentatively TRBD1 or TRBD2 (5 bases each). The sequence was collected from an adult with an advanced solid tumor such as melanoma, head and neck, liver or kidney cancer. Here the sequenced sample was CD4+ or CD8+ T cells sorted from blood, taken in a trial of the OX40 agonist ivuxolimab. This CDR3 reads CASSSGTLYEQYF. CDR3 DNA sequence: TGTGCCAGCAGCTCCGGGACCCTATACGAGCAGTACTTC.